The 23 T cell receptor beta chains listed next were all sequenced from one sample in a study of persistence of HIV-infected CD4 T cells. The immunoSEQ assay was version 4, run in survey mode. Clones were read by immunoSEQ multiplex PCR, and TCRdb kept only the in-frame ones, dropping some. The sample lists 13,000 or so clones, less than 70% occurring once. Cells were stimulated with overlapping HIV-1 Gag 15-mer peptides. Sorting of responding CD4+ T cells relied on upregulated CD40 ligand together with CD69. The antigens these receptors bind are not known. The sequenced sample was CD4+ T cells sorted from PBMCs after 18-hour stimulation, obtained from a patient who received antiretroviral therapy. Every receptor here comes from an adult man with HIV who was CMV-seropositive.

This clone came up a few times. This sequence joins TRBV2 and TRBJ1-2; a possible D gene is TRBD1 (5 bases). CDR3 length: 14 amino acids. The germline V and J ends were trimmed by 8 bases and 1 base, with 14 bases remaining between them. The germline V gene has CDR1 SNHLY and CDR2 FYNNEI. The CDR3 is CASRDLGVNYGYTF. CDR3 bases: TGTGCCAGCCGGGACCTAGGGGTTAACTATGGCTACACCTTC.

The CDR3 nucleotides are TGTGCCAGCAGGTCCAGGGGTTGGCATGAGCAGTTCTTC. It encodes CASRSRGWHEQFF. This chain joins TRBV11-2 and TRBJ2-1; TRBD1 is a possible D gene (6 bases). The CDR3 runs 13 residues. Germline CDR1 is SGHAT and CDR2 is FQNNGV. Trimming removed 6 bases from V and 8 bases from J, with 14 bases in between.

The V call is TRBV29-1, the J call TRBJ1-4; D gene uncertain. Germline V lookup: CDR1 SQVTM, CDR2 ANQGSEA. Trimming removed 5 bases from V and 3 bases from J, with 10 bases in between. This CDR3 is built from 13 residues. The CDR3: CSVSTLSNEKLFF. CDR3 in DNA: TGCAGCGTTTCTACGTTATCTAATGAAAAACTGTTTTTT.

In DNA, the CDR3 is TGTGCCAGCAGCTTGGCAGGCCTCCGTGAAGCTTTCTTT. Its translation is CASSLAGLREAFF. The chain employs TRBV5-5 and TRBJ1-1; D remains ambiguous. This CDR3 contains 13 residues. V was pared by 0 bases and J by 7 bases, with 10 bases between. The V gene's germline CDR1 is SGHKS and CDR2 YYEKEE (reference sequence).

This clone has just a few counts. The chain is built from TRBV19 and TRBJ2-4, with D perhaps given as TRBD1 or TRBD2 (6 bases each). The V and J ends lost 1 base and 1 base respectively, with 8 bases between them. Germline-derived CDR1 and CDR2 are LNHDA and SQIVND (reference sequence). The CDR3 length is 15 residues. The CDR3 DNA sequence: TGTGCCAGTAGTATAGGGGGGGCGGCCAAAAACATTCAGTACTTC. It specifies CASSIGGAAKNIQYF.

V gene TRBV15 combines with J gene TRBJ2-3; D is perhaps TRBD2 (5 bases). Germline V gene sequence: CDR1 LNHNV, CDR2 YYDKDF (reference sequence). CDR3 length equals 13 residues. V was clipped by 7 bases and J by 2 bases, with 10 bases between them. CDR3 sequence: CATNRGATDTQYF. Here the CDR3 DNA reads TGTGCCACCAACCGGGGAGCCACAGATACGCAGTATTTT.

This clone was picked up a small number of times. The gene calls are TRBV28 and TRBJ1-3; D call uncertain. CDR3 size: 11 residues. Trimming removed 8 bases at V and 1 base at J, with 3 bases between. CDR1 and CDR2 from the germline V gene are MDHEN and SYDVKM. The CDR3 protein is CASWSGNTIYF. The CDR3 nucleotides are TGTGCCAGCTGGTCTGGAAACACCATATATTTT.

This rearrangement joins TRBV11-1 to TRBJ2-5; tentative D call: TRBD1 (6 bases). The CDR3 length is 15 residues. With 5 bases removed from V and 2 bases from J, the gap between germline ends came to 15 bases. Germline V gene sequence: CDR1 SGHAT, CDR2 FQDESV (reference sequence). CDR3: CASSQRRGNQETQYF. Here the CDR3 DNA reads TGTGCCAGCAGCCAACGCAGGGGTAATCAAGAGACCCAGTACTTC. The full variable domain, with the rest looked up from reference TRBV11-1 and TRBJ2-5, is EAEVAQSPRYKITEKSQAVAFWCDPISGHATLYWYRQILGQGPELLVQFQDESVVDDSQLPKDRFSAERLKGVDSTLKIQPAELGDSAMYLCASSQRRGNQETQYFGPGTRLLVL.

This chain joins TRBV6-5 and TRBJ1-4; no firm D call. This CDR3 has 13 residues. The V gene's germline CDR1 is MNHEY and CDR2 SVGAGI. V was trimmed by 5 bases and J by 5 bases, leaving 9 bases between them. The CDR3 protein is CASSLWRNEKLFF. The CDR3 coding sequence is TGTGCCAGCAGTCTTTGGAGGAATGAAAAACTGTTTTTT.

The chain recombines TRBV11-2 with TRBJ1-2; TRBD1 is a possible D gene (6 bases). Germline V gene data show CDR1 as SGHAT and CDR2 as FQNNGV. The ends were cut back, 5 bases at V and 4 bases at J, with 17 bases in the middle. This CDR3 has 15 amino acids. CDR3 bases: TGTGCCAGCAGCCGCTCTGGACAGCTCGGCTATGGCTACACCTTC. This sequence encodes CASSRSGQLGYGYTF.

The chain links TRBV29-1 to TRBJ1-2; D may be TRBD1 (5 bases). Germline assignment: CDR1 SQVTM and CDR2 ANQGSEA. The CDR3 contains 10 residues. Trimming stripped 3 bases from V and 12 bases from J, with 11 bases between. The CDR3 spells CSVDEGSDTF. The DNA of the CDR3 is TGCAGCGTTGACGAGGGGTCGGACACCTTC.

The genes are TRBV28 and TRBJ1-2; D not certain. The ends were cut back, 11 bases at V and 4 bases at J, with 17 bases in the middle. This CDR3 contains 13 residues. Germline V gene lookup returns CDR1 MDHEN and CDR2 SYDVKM. CDR3 sequence: CAYSQNGFYGYTF. CDR3 sequence (DNA): TGTGCCTACTCCCAGAACGGATTCTATGGCTACACCTTC.

J is TRBJ2-1 and V is TRBV4-2; D might be TRBD2 (7 bases). Trimming left V 1 base short and J 8 bases short, with 15 bases between. This CDR3 has 15 amino acids. Germline values: CDR1 LGHNA, CDR2 YNFKEQ. The CDR3 region is CASSQGRGGVHEQFF. In DNA form, the CDR3 reads TGTGCCAGCAGCCAAGGCCGAGGGGGGGTCCATGAGCAGTTCTTC.

The V call is TRBV2, the J call TRBJ2-3, with D tentatively TRBD2 (5 bases). Germline lookup yields CDR1 SNHLY and CDR2 FYNNEI. V was shortened by 7 bases and J by 3 bases, with 14 bases between the two germline ends. The CDR3 spans 14 residues. DNA of the CDR3: TGTGCCAGCAAAATAGCGATAAAGACAGATACGCAGTATTTT. Residues: CASKIAIKTDTQYF.

Regarding this clone: An end of the junction differs from the germline gene, which may be a read error. The CDR3 sequence: CASSIGVRRSLNAEAFF. CDR3 bases: TGTGCCAGTAGTATAGGGGTAAGGAGGTCGCTGAACGCTGAAGCTTTCTTT. The V call is TRBV19, the J call TRBJ1-1; D unclear. The germline V gene encodes CDR1 LNHDA and CDR2 SQIVND (reference sequence). The CDR3 totals 17 residues.

The chain joins TRBV10-2 to TRBJ1-5; D is undetermined. The V gene's germline CDR1 is WSHSY and CDR2 SAAADI. CDR3 length equals 14 residues. Trimming took off 0 bases at V and 1 base at J, with 4 bases between the two ends. The CDR3: CASSESGSNQPQHF. CDR3 nucleotides: TGCGCCAGCAGTGAGTCGGGGAGCAATCAGCCCCAGCATTTT.

This chain connects TRBV6-5 to TRBJ2-2, with D uncertain. The CDR3 contains 13 residues. Germline CDR1 MNHEY, CDR2 SVGAGI. V was trimmed by 10 bases and J by 2 bases, leaving 11 bases between them. The DNA of the CDR3 is TGTGCCACCCATGACACTAACACCGGGGAGCTGTTTTTT. It is translated as CATHDTNTGELFF.

The chain is built from TRBV6-5 and TRBJ1-1; D possibly corresponds to TRBD1 (5 bases). Between the trimmed V and J ends, which lost 6 bases and 0 bases, there was a span of 14 bases. Germline values: CDR1 MNHEY, CDR2 SVGAGI. This CDR3 has 15 residues. The CDR3 region has the DNA TGTGCCAGCAGAAGATCCCGACAGTTGAACACTGAAGCTTTCTTT. Amino acid sequence: CASRRSRQLNTEAFF.

This sequence joins TRBV12-3 or TRBV12-4 and TRBJ2-1, with D maybe TRBD1 (6 bases). The CDR3 consists of 12 residues. The ends were cut back, 5 bases at V and 8 bases at J, with 10 bases in the middle. CDR3 region: CASSVAGDEQFF. The CDR3 DNA reads TGTGCCAGCAGTGTGGCAGGGGATGAGCAGTTCTTC.

The sample holds one count of this clone. The DNA of the CDR3 is TGTGCCAGCAGCTCCCAGGGGCATTCGGGCAATCAGCCCCAGCATTTT. Translating it yields CASSSQGHSGNQPQHF. The V gene is TRBV7-8, the J gene TRBJ1-5, with a possible D match to TRBD1 (6 bases). The V gene's germline CDR1 is SGHVS and CDR2 FQNEAQ. The CDR3 spans 16 residues. Trimming took 4 bases from V and 2 from J, leaving 15 bases between them.

CDR3 DNA: TGTGCCAGCAGCTCCCCGCCGGAGAACACTGAAGCTTTCTTT. It specifies CASSSPPENTEAFF. V is TRBV7-9 and J is TRBJ1-1; no firm D call. V lost 4 bases to trimming and J lost 1 base, with 10 bases between them. The CDR3 sequence is 14 residues long. The germline CDR1 and CDR2 sequences are SEHNR and FQNEAQ (reference sequence).

The rearrangement joins TRBV11-2 to TRBJ2-7, with D hard to call. In germline, CDR1 is SGHAT, CDR2 FQNNGV. The CDR3 consists of 15 residues. The ends were cut back, 1 base at V and 5 bases at J, with 15 bases in the middle. CDR3 region: CASSLVLTYSHEQYF. The CDR3 nucleotides read TGTGCCAGCAGCTTAGTCCTGACATATTCCCACGAGCAGTACTTC.

The chain recombines TRBV20-1 with TRBJ1-2; no clear D. The CDR3 sequence is 10 residues long. Germline CDR1 and CDR2: DFQATT and SNEGSKA (reference sequence). Trimming removed 6 bases from V and 8 bases from J, with 10 bases in between. The CDR3 nucleotides are TGCAGTGCCACACCCCCAGGCTACACCTTC. It codes for CSATPPGYTF.